Listed below are T cell receptor beta chains from one sample, sequenced in a study of T-cell reconstitution after alpha-beta-depleted transplantation in children. TCRdb re-analysed the PCR reads in MiXCR, keeping a single row per CDR3 protein. The sample yields fewer than 450,000 distinct CDR3 sequences, about a sixth seen once. The input for sequencing was PBMCs, mostly from graft donor cells, taken 360 days after TCRalphabeta/CD19-depleted stem cell transplant. Receptors were obtained from a male patient between 2 and 10 years old who had a stem cell transplant for acute lymphoblastic leukemia, so the T cells may come from the graft donor. Each CDR3 is given with its conserved first and last residue. The D gene is left open where the match is weak. Expanded clones get a size class; other rows say once, few or many, or leave the size out.

D	V	size	J	CDR3	DNA
-	TRBV12-3/TRBV12-4	many	TRBJ2-7	CASSLGRVYEQYF	TGTGCCAGCAGTTTAGGCAGGGTCTACGAGCAGTACTTC
-	TRBV12-3/TRBV12-4	many	TRBJ1-5	CASSLGQFNQPQHF	TGTGCCAGCAGTTTGGGGCAGTTCAATCAGCCCCAGCATTTT
TRBD2	TRBV20-1	-	TRBJ2-7	CSAHAGSGRHYEQYF	TGCAGTGCGCACGCCGGTAGCGGGAGGCATTACGAGCAGTACTTC
-	TRBV4-1	-	TRBJ2-7	CASSPEPATGMHEQYF	TGCGCCAGCAGCCCCGAACCAGCTACAGGGATGCACGAGCAGTACTTC
-	TRBV4-2	-	TRBJ2-2	CASSFRRSNTGELFF	TGTGCCAGCAGTTTCAGGAGATCGAACACCGGGGAGCTGTTTTTT
-	TRBV29-1	-	TRBJ2-1	CSVEDLGDEQFF	TGCAGCGTTGAAGATCTGGGCGATGAGCAGTTCTTC
-	TRBV27	-	TRBJ2-1	CASNIFRDSYNEQFF	TGTGCCAGCAATATTTTTAGAGACTCCTACAATGAGCAGTTCTTC
-	TRBV7-9	few	TRBJ2-1	CASSFPSDPYNEQFF	TGTGCCAGCAGCTTTCCGAGCGACCCCTACAATGAGCAGTTCTTC
TRBD1	TRBV20-1	many	TRBJ2-7	CSAPLFRQGAAKQYF	TGCAGTGCTCCCCTTTTTCGACAGGGGGCGGCGAAGCAGTACTTC
-	TRBV7-3	-	TRBJ1-2	CASSSDTRGYGYTF	TGTGCCAGCAGCTCGGATACCAGGGGCTATGGCTACACCTTC
TRBD1	TRBV4-2	-	TRBJ2-7	CASSRLLAGTGNPYEQYF	TGTGCCAGCAGCCGACTCTTGGCCGGGACAGGTAACCCCTACGAGCAGTACTTC
-	TRBV29-1	-	TRBJ2-1	CSVVQVVFNEQFF	TGCAGCGTTGTTCAGGTCGTTTTCAATGAGCAGTTCTTC
-	TRBV19	-	TRBJ2-3	CASSIGGIRTDTQYF	TGTGCCAGTAGTATCGGCGGGATACGCACAGATACGCAGTATTTT
-	TRBV5-1	few	TRBJ2-5	CASSPGVPETQYF	TGCGCCAGCAGCCCCGGAGTCCCAGAGACCCAGTACTTC
-	TRBV20-1	few	TRBJ1-1	CSALTGPFEGSTEAFF	TGCAGTGCTCTGACGGGACCGTTTGAGGGGAGCACTGAAGCTTTCTTT
TRBD2	TRBV7-9	-	TRBJ2-2	CASSFGLAGVITGELFF	TGTGCCAGCAGCTTCGGACTAGCGGGAGTTATTACCGGGGAGCTGTTTTTT
-	TRBV28	many	TRBJ2-7	CASSLPGYEQYF	TGTGCCAGCAGCTTACCTGGGTACGAGCAGTACTTC
TRBD1	TRBV12-3/TRBV12-4	-	TRBJ2-7	CASSPGQGSMGEQYF	TGTGCCAGCAGTCCGGGACAGGGCAGTATGGGGGAGCAGTACTTC
TRBD1	TRBV6-1	few	TRBJ2-4	CASSEITRDRGYF	TGTGCCAGCAGTGAAATTACCCGGGACAGGGGTTACTTC
TRBD1	TRBV5-8	few	TRBJ1-5	CASSRTGVNNQPQHF	TGTGCCAGCAGCCGGACAGGGGTTAACAATCAGCCCCAGCATTTT
-	TRBV6-1	few	TRBJ2-2	CASSEPAAMWDTGELFF	TGTGCCAGCAGTGAACCGGCTGCCATGTGGGACACCGGGGAGCTGTTTTTT
-	TRBV9	-	TRBJ1-3	CASSVDGGAGNTIYF	TGTGCCAGCAGCGTAGACGGGGGTGCTGGAAACACCATATATTTT
-	TRBV6-6	-	TRBJ2-5	CASWGRDETQYF	TGTGCCAGCTGGGGCAGAGACGAGACCCAGTACTTC
TRBD2	TRBV5-1	few	TRBJ2-1	CASSSGGRNNEQFF	TGCGCCAGCTCTAGCGGAGGGAGAAACAATGAGCAGTTCTTC
TRBD2	TRBV20-1	-	TRBJ2-3	CSAREGSGNTDTQYF	TGCAGTGCTAGAGAGGGTAGCGGGAACACAGATACGCAGTATTTT
-	TRBV28	few	TRBJ2-2	CASSFLSHLTGELFF	TGTGCCAGCAGTTTCCTCTCACATCTCACCGGGGAGCTGTTTTTT
-	TRBV5-1	-	TRBJ2-2	CASSLGHLYLTNTGELFF	TGCGCCAGCAGCTTGGGACATCTTTACCTTACGAACACCGGGGAGCTGTTTTTT
-	TRBV6-1	-	TRBJ1-1	CASRSPQVSQFEAFF	TGTGCCAGCAGGTCACCGCAGGTATCTCAGTTTGAAGCTTTCTTT
-	TRBV6-5	few	TRBJ2-1	CASSYSWQGSYNEQFF	TGTGCCAGCAGTTACTCTTGGCAGGGAAGCTACAATGAGCAGTTCTTC
-	TRBV9	-	TRBJ2-7	CASSVAPHSVRQYF	TGTGCCAGCAGCGTAGCCCCTCATTCGGTTCGGCAGTACTTC
-	TRBV5-1	few	TRBJ2-7	CASSFGQDSSYEQYF	TGCGCCAGCAGCTTTGGGCAGGATTCTTCCTACGAGCAGTACTTC
-	TRBV24-1	-	TRBJ2-3	CATGTSTDTQYF	TGTGCCACCGGAACTAGCACAGATACGCAGTATTTT
-	TRBV28	many	TRBJ2-7	CASSSLGTYFDYEQYF	TGTGCCAGCAGTTCTCTCGGGACATATTTCGACTACGAGCAGTACTTC
-	TRBV27	many	TRBJ2-1	CASSQYNEQFF	TGTGCCAGCAGTCAGTACAATGAGCAGTTCTTC
TRBD2	TRBV12-3/TRBV12-4	medium-sized	TRBJ2-2	CASSGLVTNTGELFF	TGTGCCAGCAGTGGACTAGTGACGAACACCGGGGAGCTGTTTTTT
TRBD1	TRBV12-3/TRBV12-4	few	TRBJ2-7	CASSFRQGLGGLSYEQYF	TGTGCCAGCAGTTTCAGACAGGGTTTGGGTGGGCTTAGCTACGAGCAGTACTTC
-	TRBV28	-	TRBJ2-7	CASSLVGVRSYEQYF	TGTGCCAGCAGTTTAGTGGGGGTGCGCTCCTACGAGCAGTACTTC
TRBD2	TRBV6-5	few	TRBJ2-3	CASSSPLAGSTDTQYF	TGTGCCAGCAGTTCTCCTCTAGCGGGAAGCACAGATACGCAGTATTTT
-	TRBV4-1	-	TRBJ2-1	CASSQRDASPYNEQFF	TGCGCCAGCAGCCAGCGCGATGCTAGCCCGTACAATGAGCAGTTCTTC
-	TRBV12-3/TRBV12-4	few	TRBJ2-1	CASSLQPPFNEQFF	TGTGCCAGCAGTTTGCAGCCACCTTTCAATGAGCAGTTCTTC
TRBD1	TRBV30	many	TRBJ2-7	CAWSAPPDRFPYEQYF	TGTGCCTGGAGTGCCCCTCCGGACAGGTTTCCCTACGAGCAGTACTTC
-	TRBV20-1	few	TRBJ1-1	CSARAPAGNHTEAFF	TGCAGTGCTAGAGCGCCGGCAGGGAATCACACTGAAGCTTTCTTT
TRBD2	TRBV20-1	-	TRBJ2-7	CCARYKGLAGESYEQYF	TGCTGTGCTAGGTACAAGGGACTAGCGGGAGAGTCCTACGAGCAGTACTTC
-	TRBV4-1	-	TRBJ2-5	CASSQDPHTWSDVGRLEPRKTQYF	TGCGCCAGCAGCCAAGATCCACACACCTGGAGTGATGTGGGACGTTTAGAGCCCAGGAAGACCCAGTACTTC
-	TRBV4-1	many	TRBJ2-5	CASSTPSGVAPETQYF	TGCGCCAGCAGCACGCCTTCAGGAGTAGCGCCCGAGACCCAGTACTTC
-	TRBV5-1	few	TRBJ2-5	CASSLGGNRETQYF	TGCGCCAGCAGCTTGGGGGGTAACCGGGAGACCCAGTACTTC
-	TRBV5-1	few	TRBJ2-1	CASSFGTLNNEQFF	TGCGCCAGCAGCTTCGGGACTCTCAACAATGAGCAGTTCTTC
-	TRBV4-3	few	TRBJ2-7	CASSQDWSPPYEQYF	TGCGCCAGCAGCCAAGATTGGTCCCCACCCTACGAGCAGTACTTC
-	TRBV7-3	-	TRBJ1-4	CASRSKWGSGEVNEKLFF	TGTGCCAGCAGATCTAAGTGGGGTTCAGGGGAGGTTAATGAAAAACTGTTTTTT
TRBD2	TRBV11-2	-	TRBJ2-5	CASSLSGLAEETQYF	TGTGCCAGCAGCCTATCCGGACTAGCAGAAGAGACCCAGTACTTC
TRBD2	TRBV20-1	-	TRBJ2-5	CSARVMAGAGVKETQYF	TGCAGTGCCCGGGTCATGGCAGGAGCGGGAGTGAAAGAGACCCAGTACTTC
-	TRBV20-1	-	TRBJ2-4	CSAGQSGRAKNIQYF	TGCAGTGCCGGACAGTCAGGACGAGCCAAAAACATTCAGTACTTC
-	TRBV7-8	-	TRBJ2-1	CASSLTGTIYYNEQFF	TGTGCCAGCAGCTTAACCGGGACCATCTACTACAATGAGCAGTTCTTC
TRBD2	TRBV6-2/TRBV6-3	few	TRBJ2-7	CASIPASGSSHEQYF	TGTGCCAGCATCCCCGCTAGCGGGAGTTCCCACGAGCAGTACTTC